This TCR beta chain was documented in a study of CD8 T cells in ankylosing spondylitis. Details on this clonotype: Its antigen is unidentified.

A single record per CDR3 protein comes from TCRdb applying MiXCR to the 5' RACE reads. Of roughly 700,000 distinct CDR3 sequences listed, under 20% are singletons. V was pared by 6 bases and J by 2 bases, with 13 bases between. CDR3 length: 14 amino acids. In germline, CDR1 is SEHNR, CDR2 FQNEAQ (reference sequence). The study's findings and limits: Within ankylosing spondylitis blood, a TCR beta motif made up of eight highly homologous variants appeared to be characteristic.

Input material: blood, either unsorted or a sorted T cell fraction (not recorded which). The receptor was isolated from a male donor with ankylosing spondylitis. V usage is TRBV7-9 and J usage is TRBJ1-1; D might be TRBD1 (5 bases). The CDR3 sequence is CASRAFTGNTEAFF. Written as DNA, the CDR3 is TGTGCCAGCAGAGCCTTCACAGGCAACACTGAAGCTTTCTTT.